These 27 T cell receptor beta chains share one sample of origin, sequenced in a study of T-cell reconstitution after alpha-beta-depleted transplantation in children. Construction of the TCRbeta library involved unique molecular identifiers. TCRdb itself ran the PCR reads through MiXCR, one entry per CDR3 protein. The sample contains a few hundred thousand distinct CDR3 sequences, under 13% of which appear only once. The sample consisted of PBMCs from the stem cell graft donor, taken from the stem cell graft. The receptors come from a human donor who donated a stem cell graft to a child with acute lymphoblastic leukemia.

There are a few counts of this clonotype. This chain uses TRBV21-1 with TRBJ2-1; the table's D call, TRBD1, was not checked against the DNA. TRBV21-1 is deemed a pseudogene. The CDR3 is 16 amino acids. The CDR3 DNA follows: TGTGCCAGCAGCAAAGCGCTGGGGCAGGGGATTTATGAGCAGTTCTTC. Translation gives CASSKALGQGIYEQFF.

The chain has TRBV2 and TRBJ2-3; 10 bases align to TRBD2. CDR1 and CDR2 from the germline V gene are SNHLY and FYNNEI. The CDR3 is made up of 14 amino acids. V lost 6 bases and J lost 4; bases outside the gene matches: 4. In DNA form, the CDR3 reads TGTGCCAGCAGGGGACTAGCGAATCCAGATACGCAGTATTTT. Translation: CASRGLANPDTQYF.

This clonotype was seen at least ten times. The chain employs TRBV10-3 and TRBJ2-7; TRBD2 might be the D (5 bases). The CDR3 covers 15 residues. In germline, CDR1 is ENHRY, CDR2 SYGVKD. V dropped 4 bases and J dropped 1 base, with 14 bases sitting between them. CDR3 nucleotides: TGTGCCATCAGTGCCAACGGGATCCAGTCCTACGAGCAGTACTTC. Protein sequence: CAISANGIQSYEQYF.

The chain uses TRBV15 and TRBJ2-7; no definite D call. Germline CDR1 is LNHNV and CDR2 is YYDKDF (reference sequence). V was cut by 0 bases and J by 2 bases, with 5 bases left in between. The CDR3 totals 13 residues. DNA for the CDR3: TGTGCCACCAGCAGAGACAAGACCTACGAGCAGTACTTC. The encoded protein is CATSRDKTYEQYF.

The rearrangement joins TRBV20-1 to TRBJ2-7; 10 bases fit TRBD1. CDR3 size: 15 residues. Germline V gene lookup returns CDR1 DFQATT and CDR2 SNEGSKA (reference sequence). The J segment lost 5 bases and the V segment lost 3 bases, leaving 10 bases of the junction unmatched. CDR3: CSASKSGTGVNEQYF. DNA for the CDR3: TGCAGTGCTAGCAAGTCTGGGACAGGGGTCAACGAGCAGTACTTC.

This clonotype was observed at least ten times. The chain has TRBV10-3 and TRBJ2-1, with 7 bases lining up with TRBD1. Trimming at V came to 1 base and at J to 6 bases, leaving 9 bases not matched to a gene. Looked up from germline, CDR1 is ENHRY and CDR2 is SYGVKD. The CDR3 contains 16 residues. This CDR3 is CAISEYRTGGGNEQFF. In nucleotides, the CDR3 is TGTGCCATCAGTGAGTATAGGACAGGTGGGGGCAATGAGCAGTTCTTC.

The CDR3 DNA sequence: TGTGCCAGCAGTGACGGCCCGTGCGAGCAGTACTTC. Its protein product is CASSDGPCEQYF. The chain employs TRBV6-4 and TRBJ2-7, with D unclear. CDR1 and CDR2 (germline): MRHNA, SNTAGT. The CDR3 loop spans 12 amino acids. The V end was cut by 2 bases, the J end by 6 bases, with 8 bases between.

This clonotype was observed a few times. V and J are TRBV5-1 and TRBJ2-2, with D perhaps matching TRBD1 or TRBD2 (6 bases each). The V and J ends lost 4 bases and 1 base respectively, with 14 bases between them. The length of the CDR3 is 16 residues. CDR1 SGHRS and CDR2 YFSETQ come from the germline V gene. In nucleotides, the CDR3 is TGCGCCAGCAGCAGACAGGCGGGGCTGAACACCGGGGAGCTGTTTTTT. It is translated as CASSRQAGLNTGELFF. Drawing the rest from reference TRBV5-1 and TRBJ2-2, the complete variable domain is KAGVTQTPRYLIKTRGQQVTLSCSPISGHRSVSWYQQTPGQGLQFLFEYFSETQRNKGNFPGRFSGRQFSNSRSEMNVSTLELGDSALYLCASSRQAGLNTGELFFGEGSRLTVL.

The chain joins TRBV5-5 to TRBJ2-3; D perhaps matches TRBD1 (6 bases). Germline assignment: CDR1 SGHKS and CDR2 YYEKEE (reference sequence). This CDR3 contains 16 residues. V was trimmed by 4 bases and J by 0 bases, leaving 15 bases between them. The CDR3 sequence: CASSIRWGRSTDTQYF. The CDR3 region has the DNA TGTGCCAGCAGCATACGATGGGGGCGCAGCACAGATACGCAGTATTTT.

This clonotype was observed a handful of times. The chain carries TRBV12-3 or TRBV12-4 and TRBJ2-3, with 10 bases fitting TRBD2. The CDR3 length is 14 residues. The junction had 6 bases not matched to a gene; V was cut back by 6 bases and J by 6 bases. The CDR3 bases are TGTGCCAGCAGCCCGGGACTAGCGTTCGATACGCAGTATTTT. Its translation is CASSPGLAFDTQYF.

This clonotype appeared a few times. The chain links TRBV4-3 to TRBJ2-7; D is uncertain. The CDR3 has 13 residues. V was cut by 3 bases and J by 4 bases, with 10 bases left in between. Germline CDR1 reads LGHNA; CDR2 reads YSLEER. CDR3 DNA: TGCGCCAGCAGCCAGTTTATGAGTTACGAGCAGTACTTC. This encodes CASSQFMSYEQYF.

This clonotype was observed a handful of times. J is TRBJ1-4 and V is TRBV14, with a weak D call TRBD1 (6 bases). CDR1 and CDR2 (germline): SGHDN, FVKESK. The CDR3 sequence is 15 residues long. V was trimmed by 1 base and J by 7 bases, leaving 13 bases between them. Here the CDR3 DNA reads TGTGCCAGCAGCCAAGCGCCGGGGGCTGGTGAAAAACTGTTTTTT. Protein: CASSQAPGAGEKLFF.

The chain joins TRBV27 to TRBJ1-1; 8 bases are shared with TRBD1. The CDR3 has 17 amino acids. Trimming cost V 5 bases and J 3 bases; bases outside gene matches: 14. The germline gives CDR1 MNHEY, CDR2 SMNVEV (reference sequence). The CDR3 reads CASSRLGQGPWDTEAFF. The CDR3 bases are TGTGCCAGCAGTCGACTCGGACAGGGCCCATGGGACACTGAAGCTTTCTTT.

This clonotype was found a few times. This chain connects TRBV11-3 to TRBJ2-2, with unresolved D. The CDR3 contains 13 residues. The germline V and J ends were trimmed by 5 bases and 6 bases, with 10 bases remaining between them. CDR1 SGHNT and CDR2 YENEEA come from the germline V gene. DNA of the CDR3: TGTGCCAGCAGCGTCGAATTTGCCGGGGAGCTGTTTTTT. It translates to CASSVEFAGELFF.

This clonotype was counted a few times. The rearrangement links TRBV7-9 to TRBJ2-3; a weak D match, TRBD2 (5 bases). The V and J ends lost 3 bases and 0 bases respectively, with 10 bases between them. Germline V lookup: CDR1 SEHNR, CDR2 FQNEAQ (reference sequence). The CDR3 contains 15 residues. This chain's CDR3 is CASSLFGESTDTQYF. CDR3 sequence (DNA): TGTGCCAGCAGCTTGTTCGGGGAGAGCACAGATACGCAGTATTTT.

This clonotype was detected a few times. DNA for the CDR3: TGTGCCAGCAGTGGAACTTTAGGGACCACAGATACGCAGTATTTT. This encodes CASSGTLGTTDTQYF. The chain links TRBV25-1 to TRBJ2-3, with D tentatively TRBD1 or TRBD2 (5 bases each). The CDR3 covers 15 residues. V was shortened by 4 bases and J by 2 bases, with 13 bases between the two germline ends. Germline lookup yields CDR1 MGHDK and CDR2 SYGVNS.

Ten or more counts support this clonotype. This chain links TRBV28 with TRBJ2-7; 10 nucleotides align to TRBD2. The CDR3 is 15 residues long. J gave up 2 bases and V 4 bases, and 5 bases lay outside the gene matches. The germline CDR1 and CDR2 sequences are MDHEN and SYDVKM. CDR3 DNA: TGTGCCAGCAGTTGGGAGCGGGAGGGAACCTACGAGCAGTACTTC. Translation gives CASSWEREGTYEQYF. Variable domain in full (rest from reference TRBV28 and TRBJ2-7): DVKVTQSSRYLVKRTGEKVFLECVQDMDHENMFWYRQDPGLGLRLIYFSYDVKMKEKGDIPEGYSVSREKKERFSLILESASTNQTSMYLCASSWEREGTYEQYFGPGTRLTVT.

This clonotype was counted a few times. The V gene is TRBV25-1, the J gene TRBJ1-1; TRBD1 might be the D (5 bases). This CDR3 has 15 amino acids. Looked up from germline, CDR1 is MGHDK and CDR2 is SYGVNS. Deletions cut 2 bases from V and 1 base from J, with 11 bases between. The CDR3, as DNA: TGTGCCAGCAGTGAAGGGGCAAGATCGAACACTGAAGCTTTCTTT. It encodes CASSEGARSNTEAFF. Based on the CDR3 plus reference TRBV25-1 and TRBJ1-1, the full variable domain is EADIYQTPRYLVIGTGKKITLECSQTMGHDKMYWYQQDPGMELHLIHYSYGVNSTEKGDLSSESTVSRIRTEHFPLTLESARPSHTSQYLCASSEGARSNTEAFFGQGTRLTVV.

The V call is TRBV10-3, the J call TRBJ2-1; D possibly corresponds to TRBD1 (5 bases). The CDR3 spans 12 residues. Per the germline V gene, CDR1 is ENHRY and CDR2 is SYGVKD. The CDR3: CVTRQLDNEQFF. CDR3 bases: TGTGTCACCAGACAGCTTGACAATGAGCAGTTCTTC.

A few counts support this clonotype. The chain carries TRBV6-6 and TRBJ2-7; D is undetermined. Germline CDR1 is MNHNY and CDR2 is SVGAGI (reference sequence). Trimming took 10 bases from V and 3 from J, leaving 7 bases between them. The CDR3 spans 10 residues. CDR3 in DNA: TGTGCCACCTTCGACTACGAGCAGTACTTC. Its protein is CATFDYEQYF.

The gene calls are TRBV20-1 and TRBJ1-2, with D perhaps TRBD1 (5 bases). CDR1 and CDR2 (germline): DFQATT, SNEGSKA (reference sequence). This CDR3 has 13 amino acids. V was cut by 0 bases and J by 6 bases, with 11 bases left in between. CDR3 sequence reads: CSARDATDDGYTF. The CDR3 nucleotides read TGCAGTGCTAGAGATGCGACAGATGATGGCTACACCTTC.

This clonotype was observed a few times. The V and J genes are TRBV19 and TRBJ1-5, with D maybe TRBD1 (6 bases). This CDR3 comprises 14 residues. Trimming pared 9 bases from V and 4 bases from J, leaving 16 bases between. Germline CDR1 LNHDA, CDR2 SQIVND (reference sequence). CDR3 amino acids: CASLQTGNNQPQHF. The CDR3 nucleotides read TGTGCCAGCCTCCAAACAGGGAATAATCAGCCCCAGCATTTT.

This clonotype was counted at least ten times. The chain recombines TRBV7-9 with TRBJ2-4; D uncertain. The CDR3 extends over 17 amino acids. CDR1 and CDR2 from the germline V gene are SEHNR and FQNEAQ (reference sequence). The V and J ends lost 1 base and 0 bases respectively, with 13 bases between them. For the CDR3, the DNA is TGTGCCAGCAGCTTAGGCGGACCCGTTGTAGCCAAAAACATTCAGTACTTC. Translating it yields CASSLGGPVVAKNIQYF.

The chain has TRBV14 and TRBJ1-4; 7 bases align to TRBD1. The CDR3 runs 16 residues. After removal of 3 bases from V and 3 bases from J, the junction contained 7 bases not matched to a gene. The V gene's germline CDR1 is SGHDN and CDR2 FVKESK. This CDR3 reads CASSHQGTAPNEKLFF. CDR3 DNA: TGTGCCAGCAGCCATCAAGGGACAGCCCCTAATGAAAAACTGTTTTTT.

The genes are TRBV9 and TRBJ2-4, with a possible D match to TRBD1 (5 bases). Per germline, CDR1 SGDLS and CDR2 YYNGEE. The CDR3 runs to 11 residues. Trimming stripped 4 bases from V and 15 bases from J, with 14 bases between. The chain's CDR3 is CASSPTELAYF. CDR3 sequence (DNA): TGTGCCAGCAGCCCGACAGAATTGGCGTACTTC.

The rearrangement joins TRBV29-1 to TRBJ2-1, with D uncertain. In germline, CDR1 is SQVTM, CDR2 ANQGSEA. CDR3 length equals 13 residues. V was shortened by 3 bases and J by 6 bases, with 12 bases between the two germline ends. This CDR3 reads CSVDEGFSNEQFF. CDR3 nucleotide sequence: TGCAGCGTTGATGAAGGGTTCTCCAATGAGCAGTTCTTC.

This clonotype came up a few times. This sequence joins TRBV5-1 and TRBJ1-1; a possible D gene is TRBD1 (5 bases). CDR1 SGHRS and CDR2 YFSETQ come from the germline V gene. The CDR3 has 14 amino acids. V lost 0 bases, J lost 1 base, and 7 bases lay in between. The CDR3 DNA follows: TGCGCCAGCAGCTTGGAGAGGGGGAACACTGAAGCTTTCTTT. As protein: CASSLERGNTEAFF.